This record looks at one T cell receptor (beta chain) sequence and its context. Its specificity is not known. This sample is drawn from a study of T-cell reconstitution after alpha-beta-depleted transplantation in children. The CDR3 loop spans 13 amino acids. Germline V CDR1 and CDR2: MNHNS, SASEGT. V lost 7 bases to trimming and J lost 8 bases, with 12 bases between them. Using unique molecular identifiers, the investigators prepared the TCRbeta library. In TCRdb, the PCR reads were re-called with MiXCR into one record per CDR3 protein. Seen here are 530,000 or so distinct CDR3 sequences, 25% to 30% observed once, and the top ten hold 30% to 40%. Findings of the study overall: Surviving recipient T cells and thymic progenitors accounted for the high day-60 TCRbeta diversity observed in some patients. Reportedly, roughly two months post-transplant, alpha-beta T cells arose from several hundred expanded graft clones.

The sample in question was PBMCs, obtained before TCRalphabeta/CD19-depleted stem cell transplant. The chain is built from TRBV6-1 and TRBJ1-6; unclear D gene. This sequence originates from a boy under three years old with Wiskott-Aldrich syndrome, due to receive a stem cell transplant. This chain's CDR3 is CASNTGIDSPLHF. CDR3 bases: TGTGCCAGCAACACGGGGATCGATTCACCCCTCCACTTT.